The 5 T cell receptor beta chains below come from one sample, sequenced in a study of blood T cell repertoires in COVID-19. The repertoire was sequenced with immunoSEQ multiplex PCR; TCRdb's copy has only in-frame clones and lacks some. There are 310,000 or so clones in the sample; 70% to 90% occur only once, and approximately 5.4% lies in the top ten. The sample was PBMCs or T cells enriched from blood (not recorded which). These receptors were collected from a woman in her twenties or thirties who had recovered from COVID-19.

The chain recombines TRBV5-1 with TRBJ2-3; D call uncertain. Germline V gives CDR1 SGHRS, CDR2 YFSETQ. V was trimmed by 2 bases and J by 2 bases, leaving 3 bases between them. The CDR3 totals 12 residues. Here the CDR3 reads CASSFLTDTQYF. For the CDR3, the DNA is TGCGCCAGCAGCTTCCTCACAGATACGCAGTATTTT.

This clone was seen only once. The DNA for the CDR3 is TGCGCCAGCAGCCAGGGACAGGGGTGGGATGAAAAACTGTTTTTT. Its translation: CASSQGQGWDEKLFF. The gene calls are TRBV4-3 and TRBJ1-4; 10 bases match TRBD1. Trimming took 3 bases from V and 6 from J; bases not matched to a gene: 4. The CDR3 is 15 amino acids. The germline gives CDR1 LGHNA, CDR2 YSLEER.

This chain connects TRBV15 to TRBJ2-6; 10 bases are a match to TRBD2. Germline V lookup: CDR1 LNHNV, CDR2 YYDKDF (reference sequence). The length of the CDR3 is 22 residues. V gave up 2 bases and J gave up 0 bases; unmatched junction bases: 16. The CDR3 protein is CATSRLGEASGGPSSGANVLTF. The CDR3, as DNA: TGTGCCACCAGCAGATTGGGCGAGGCTAGCGGGGGCCCTAGCTCTGGGGCCAACGTCCTGACTTTC.

The V call is TRBV6-5, the J call TRBJ1-5; 8 bases fit TRBD1. The CDR3 sequence is 15 residues long. Germline CDR1 and CDR2: MNHEY and SVGAGI. J lost 3 bases, V lost 6 bases, and 7 bases had no gene match. The CDR3 DNA reads as TGTGCCAGCAGGATTCTCAGGGGGCTCAATCAGCCCCAGCATTTT. Translated, it gives CASRILRGLNQPQHF.

In its sample, this clone was seen once. The chain couples TRBV7-3 to TRBJ2-1; D is perhaps TRBD2 (7 bases). The V gene's germline CDR1 is SGHTA and CDR2 FQGTGA. There are 14 residues in the CDR3. The V and J ends lost 5 bases and 7 bases respectively, with 15 bases between them. The CDR3 here is CASSQRGATNEQFF. The CDR3 region has the DNA TGTGCCAGCAGCCAACGGGGGGCCACGAATGAGCAGTTCTTC.